These 21 T cell receptor beta chains share one sample of origin, sequenced in a study of T-cell memory formation after mild COVID-19. TCRdb analysed the 5' RACE reads with MiXCR anew, one entry per CDR3 protein. The repertoire includes a few hundred thousand distinct CDR3 sequences, roughly 21% of them detected once, and roughly 21% sits in the top ten. Sample: PBMCs or a T cell subset sorted from them (not recorded which). The receptors were gathered from a man aged 18 to 29 who had mild COVID-19 (a few samples of this study predate the infection). Cell type and time point are not known.

The V and J genes are TRBV2 and TRBJ1-5, with 7 bases that match TRBD1. J lost 0 bases, V lost 1 base, and 3 bases had no gene match. Germline assignment: CDR1 SNHLY and CDR2 FYNNEI. The CDR3 is 16 residues long. CDR3 amino acids: CASSEGGGHSNQPQHF. Here the CDR3 DNA reads TGTGCCAGCAGTGAAGGAGGGGGCCATAGCAATCAGCCCCAGCATTTT.

This clonotype was seen more than once but under ten times. The V gene is TRBV11-2, the J gene TRBJ2-5; TRBD2 agrees at 9 bases. The CDR3 is made up of 16 amino acids. The germline gives CDR1 SGHAT, CDR2 FQNNGV. The V and J ends lost 5 bases and 6 bases, in that order; junction bases with no gene match: 13. The CDR3: CASSRAGLAVLKTQYF. CDR3 in DNA: TGTGCCAGCAGCCGGGCGGGACTAGCAGTTCTCAAGACCCAGTACTTC.

This chain connects TRBV2 to TRBJ2-3; D is perhaps TRBD1 (5 bases). The CDR3 extends over 18 amino acids. Trimming cost V 2 bases and J 8 bases, with 26 bases left between them. The germline V gene has CDR1 SNHLY and CDR2 FYNNEI. The CDR3 sequence: CASSEWLVGAPDTGTQYF. The DNA of the CDR3 is TGTGCCAGCAGTGAATGGCTAGTAGGGGCCCCCGACACCGGTACGCAGTATTTT. Based on the CDR3 plus reference TRBV2 and TRBJ2-3, the full variable domain is EPEVTQTPSHQVTQMGQEVILRCVPISNHLYFYWYRQILGQKVEFLVSFYNNEISEKSEIFDDQFSVERPDGSNFTLKIRSTKLEDSAMYFCASSEWLVGAPDTGTQYFGPGTRLTVL.

The sample holds a few counts of this clonotype. J is TRBJ2-3 and V is TRBV2; D is perhaps TRBD1 or TRBD2 (6 bases each). Germline V gene lookup returns CDR1 SNHLY and CDR2 FYNNEI. CDR3 length: 15 amino acids. Trimming left V 3 bases short and J 4 bases short, with 14 bases between. DNA for the CDR3: TGTGCCAGCAGTGAGGGGGGACAAGGCGCAGATACGCAGTATTTT. It encodes CASSEGGQGADTQYF.

The chain carries TRBV4-3 and TRBJ1-1; TRBD1 agrees at 7 bases. This CDR3 contains 16 residues. Unmatched junction bases numbered 5, after V lost 0 bases and J lost 1 base. Germline V lookup: CDR1 LGHNA, CDR2 YSLEER. DNA of the CDR3: TGCGCCAGCAGCCAAGAAGTGACAGGGACGAACACTGAAGCTTTCTTT. As protein: CASSQEVTGTNTEAFF.

The chain is built from TRBV12-3 or TRBV12-4 and TRBJ2-1; 11 nucleotides match TRBD2. The CDR3 totals 14 residues. J was trimmed by 10 bases and V by 2 bases; bases with no gene match: 4. The CDR3 loop is CASSLLAGGSEQFF. The CDR3 DNA follows: TGTGCCAGCAGTTTATTAGCGGGGGGGTCGGAGCAGTTCTTC.

This chain joins TRBV4-1 and TRBJ2-2; tentative D call: TRBD2 (5 bases). The CDR3 consists of 13 residues. Trimming took off 3 bases at V and 8 bases at J, with 10 bases between the two ends. Germline assignment: CDR1 MGHRA and CDR2 YSYEKL. The CDR3 region has the DNA TGCGCCAGCAGCCACCCTTCGGGAGGGGAGCTGTTTTTT. It specifies CASSHPSGGELFF.

The chain carries TRBV5-1 and TRBJ2-5; D is ambiguous. There are 14 residues in the CDR3. The germline CDR1 and CDR2 sequences are SGHRS and YFSETQ. Deletions cut 2 bases from V and 5 bases from J, with 13 bases between. The CDR3 DNA reads as TGCGCCAGCAGCTTACAGCCCGGCGACGAGACCCAGTACTTC. Its protein is CASSLQPGDETQYF.

V is TRBV6-5 and J is TRBJ1-5; 7 bases are shared with TRBD1. The CDR3 consists of 14 residues. The junction had 8 bases not matched to a gene; V was cut back by 6 bases and J by 6 bases. CDR1 is MNHEY, CDR2 SVGAGI, per germline. The chain's CDR3 is CASRADRDGQPQHF. The CDR3 DNA is TGTGCCAGCAGAGCCGACAGGGACGGTCAGCCCCAGCATTTT.

This clonotype occurred a few times. J is TRBJ2-1 and V is TRBV11-2, with 10 bases matching TRBD2. The CDR3 totals 15 residues. Germline-derived CDR1 and CDR2 are SGHAT and FQNNGV. V shed 1 base, J shed 9 bases, and the junction held 6 bases outside the gene matches. The CDR3 sequence is CASSLGSGGPGEQFF. The CDR3 nucleotides are TGTGCCAGCAGCTTAGGTAGCGGGGGGCCTGGTGAGCAGTTCTTC.

Only a few counts were recorded for this clonotype. The chain joins TRBV18 to TRBJ1-3; TRBD1 matches at 11 bases. The CDR3 covers 16 residues. Germline V gene lookup returns CDR1 KGHSH and CDR2 LQKENI. Unmatched junction bases numbered 0, after V lost 0 bases and J lost 2 bases. CDR3 sequence (DNA): TGTGCCAGCTCACCACCGGGACAGGGGGCTGGAAACACCATATATTTT. Encoded protein: CASSPPGQGAGNTIYF.

V and J are TRBV6-6 and TRBJ2-3, with TRBD2 matching over 7 bases. V shed 0 bases and J 4 bases; nucleotides not matched to a gene: 7. This CDR3 comprises 16 residues. Germline V lookup: CDR1 MNHNY, CDR2 SVGAGI (reference sequence). CDR3 in DNA: TGTGCCAGCAGTTACTCGAGTGGGGGGGGACCAGATACGCAGTATTTT. This translates into CASSYSSGGGPDTQYF.

The chain carries TRBV7-8 and TRBJ1-2, with D perhaps matching TRBD1 (6 bases). V was clipped by 5 bases and J by 6 bases, with 13 bases between them. The CDR3 is 13 residues long. The germline gives CDR1 SGHVS, CDR2 FQNEAQ. In DNA form, the CDR3 reads TGTGCCAGCAGCAAAGACAACAGGGATGGCTACACCTTC. Amino acids: CASSKDNRDGYTF.

This clonotype was picked up a small number of times. The V and J genes are TRBV9 and TRBJ2-7; perhaps TRBD1 as D (6 bases). The length of the CDR3 is 13 residues. Germline assignment: CDR1 SGDLS and CDR2 YYNGEE. With 0 bases removed from V and 5 bases from J, the gap between germline ends came to 9 bases. The CDR3 sequence: CASSVGAGDEQYF. DNA for the CDR3: TGTGCCAGCAGCGTAGGAGCAGGGGACGAGCAGTACTTC.

The chain recombines TRBV20-1 with TRBJ1-4; D may be TRBD1 (5 bases). V was clipped by 0 bases and J by 8 bases, with 13 bases between them. The length of the CDR3 is 14 residues. Germline V gives CDR1 DFQATT, CDR2 SNEGSKA (reference sequence). The CDR3 protein is CSARDPLQGEKLFF. The CDR3 nucleotides are TGCAGTGCTAGAGACCCCCTCCAGGGAGAAAAACTGTTTTTT.

This clonotype has more than one count but fewer than ten. The chain is built from TRBV12-3 or TRBV12-4 and TRBJ2-5; 8 bases map to TRBD2. The CDR3 covers 15 residues. V lost 2 bases to trimming and J lost 5 bases; unmatched junction nucleotides: 7. The CDR3 DNA is TGTGCCAGCAGTTTAACGGGGGGGCCGGTTGAGACCCAGTACTTC. As protein: CASSLTGGPVETQYF.

The chain has TRBV10-3 and TRBJ2-7, with 7 bases matching TRBD1. CDR3 length: 14 amino acids. The V gene's germline CDR1 is ENHRY and CDR2 SYGVKD. The V gene end was trimmed by 2 bases and the J gene end by 5 bases; junction bases not matched to a gene: 6. For the CDR3, the DNA is TGTGCCATCAGTGAGAGGACAGGTTCGCACGAGCAGTACTTC. Translation: CAISERTGSHEQYF.

The chain is built from TRBV6-5 and TRBJ2-5, with TRBD2 identical over 14 bases. The CDR3 extends over 15 amino acids. The V segment lost 0 bases and the J segment 7 bases; nucleotides outside the gene matches: 1. The germline gives CDR1 MNHEY, CDR2 SVGAGI. This chain's CDR3 is CASSYSGLAGVTQYF. The CDR3 DNA reads as TGTGCCAGCAGTTACTCGGGACTAGCGGGGGTGACCCAGTACTTC.

The chain joins TRBV20-1 to TRBJ1-2, with D perhaps matching TRBD1 (5 bases). The CDR3 length is 13 residues. Germline V lookup: CDR1 DFQATT, CDR2 SNEGSKA (reference sequence). Deletions cut 3 bases from V and 8 bases from J, with 16 bases between. In nucleotides, the CDR3 is TGCAGTGCTAGTAGACAGACTTTCGGGGGCTACACCTTC. It translates to CSASRQTFGGYTF.

The V call is TRBV10-3, the J call TRBJ1-1, with TRBD1 identical over 10 bases. CDR3 length: 16 residues. Losses at the gene ends were 7 bases for V and 0 bases for J; bases not matched to a gene: 8. Germline CDR1 reads ENHRY; CDR2 reads SYGVKD. CDR3 DNA: TGTGCCATCACCAGGGGGGGACAGGGGATGAACACTGAAGCTTTCTTT. Translating gives CAITRGGQGMNTEAFF.

This chain uses TRBV20-1 with TRBJ1-1; D unclear. Germline CDR1 reads DFQATT; CDR2 reads SNEGSKA (reference sequence). The CDR3 is made up of 13 amino acids. Trimming removed 3 bases from V and 0 bases from J, with 8 bases in between. Here the CDR3 reads CSASPNMNTEAFF. CDR3 nucleotides: TGCAGTGCTAGTCCCAATATGAACACTGAAGCTTTCTTT.